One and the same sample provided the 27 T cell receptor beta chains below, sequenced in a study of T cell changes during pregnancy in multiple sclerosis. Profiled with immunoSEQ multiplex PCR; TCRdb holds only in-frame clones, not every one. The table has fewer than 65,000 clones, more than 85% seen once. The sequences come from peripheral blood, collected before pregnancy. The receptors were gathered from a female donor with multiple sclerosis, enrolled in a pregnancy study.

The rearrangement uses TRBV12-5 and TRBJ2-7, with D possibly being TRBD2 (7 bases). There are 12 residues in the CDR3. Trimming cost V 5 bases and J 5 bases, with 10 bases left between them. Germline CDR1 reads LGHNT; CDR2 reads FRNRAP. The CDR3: CASGPGGHEQYF. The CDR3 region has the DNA TGTGCTAGTGGTCCGGGGGGCCACGAGCAGTACTTC.

CDR3 DNA: TGTGCCAGCAGCGCGGGACAGGGATGGGAAAAACTGTTTTTT. It yields the protein CASSAGQGWEKLFF. V is TRBV9 and J is TRBJ1-4, with 9 bases matching TRBD1. Germline values: CDR1 SGDLS, CDR2 YYNGEE. This CDR3 has 14 residues. Trimming at V came to 3 bases and at J to 8 bases, leaving 5 bases not matched to a gene.

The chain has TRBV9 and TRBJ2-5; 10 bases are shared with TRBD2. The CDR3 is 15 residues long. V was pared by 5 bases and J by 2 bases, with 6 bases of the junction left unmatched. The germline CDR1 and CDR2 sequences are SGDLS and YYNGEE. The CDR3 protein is CASSGSGGDQETQYF. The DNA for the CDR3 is TGTGCCAGCAGTGGAAGCGGGGGGGATCAAGAGACCCAGTACTTC.

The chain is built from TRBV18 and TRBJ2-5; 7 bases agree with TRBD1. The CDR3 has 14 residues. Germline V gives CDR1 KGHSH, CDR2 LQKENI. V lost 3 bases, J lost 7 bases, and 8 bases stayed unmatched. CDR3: CASSPTGELGTQYF. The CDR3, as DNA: TGTGCCAGCTCACCCACAGGGGAGCTTGGGACCCAGTACTTC.

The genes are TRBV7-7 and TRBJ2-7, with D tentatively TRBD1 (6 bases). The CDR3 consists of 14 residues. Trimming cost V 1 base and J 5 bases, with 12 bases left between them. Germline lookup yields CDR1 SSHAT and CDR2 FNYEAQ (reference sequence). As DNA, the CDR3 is TGTGCCAGCAGCTTAGGAGGGGACATGGACGAGCAGTACTTC. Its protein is CASSLGGDMDEQYF.

In nucleotides, the CDR3 is TGTGCTAGTGGTTTGGCGACGGGAGTTAGCACTGAAGCTTTCTTT. It is translated as CASGLATGVSTEAFF. The chain combines TRBV12-5 with TRBJ1-1; no clear D. Trimming cost V 1 base and J 4 bases, with 13 bases left between them. The CDR3 sequence is 15 residues long. CDR1 and CDR2 from the germline V gene are LGHNT and FRNRAP.

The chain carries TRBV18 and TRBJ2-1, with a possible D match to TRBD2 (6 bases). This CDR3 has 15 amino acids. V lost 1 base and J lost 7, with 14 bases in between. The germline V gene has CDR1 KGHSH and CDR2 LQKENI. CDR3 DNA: TGTGCCAGCTCACCACAGGGAGGTCTTGAGAATGAGCAGTTCTTC. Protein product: CASSPQGGLENEQFF.

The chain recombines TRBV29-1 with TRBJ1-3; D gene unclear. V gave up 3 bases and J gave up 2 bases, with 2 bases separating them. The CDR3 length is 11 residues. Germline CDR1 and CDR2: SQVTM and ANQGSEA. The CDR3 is CSVDAGNTIYF. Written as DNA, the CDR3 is TGCAGCGTTGACGCTGGAAACACCATATATTTT.

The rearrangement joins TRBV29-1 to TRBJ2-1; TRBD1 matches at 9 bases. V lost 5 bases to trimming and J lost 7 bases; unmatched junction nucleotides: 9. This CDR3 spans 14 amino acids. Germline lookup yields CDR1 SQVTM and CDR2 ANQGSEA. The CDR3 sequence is CSVKTGGGGNEQFF. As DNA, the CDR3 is TGCAGCGTTAAAACAGGGGGCGGGGGAAATGAGCAGTTCTTC.

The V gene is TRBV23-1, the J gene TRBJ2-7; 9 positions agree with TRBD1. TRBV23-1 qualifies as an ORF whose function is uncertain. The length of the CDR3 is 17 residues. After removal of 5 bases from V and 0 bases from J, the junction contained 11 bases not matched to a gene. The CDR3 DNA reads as TGCGCCAGCAGTAAACCCCCCAGGACAGGGGCCTCCTACGAGCAGTACTTC. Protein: CASSKPPRTGASYEQYF.

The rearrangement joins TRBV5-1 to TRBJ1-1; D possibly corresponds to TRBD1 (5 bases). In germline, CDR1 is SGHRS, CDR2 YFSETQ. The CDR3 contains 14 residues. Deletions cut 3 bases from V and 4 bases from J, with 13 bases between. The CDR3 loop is CASSYGGMGTEAFF. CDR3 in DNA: TGCGCCAGCAGCTACGGGGGGATGGGCACTGAAGCTTTCTTT.

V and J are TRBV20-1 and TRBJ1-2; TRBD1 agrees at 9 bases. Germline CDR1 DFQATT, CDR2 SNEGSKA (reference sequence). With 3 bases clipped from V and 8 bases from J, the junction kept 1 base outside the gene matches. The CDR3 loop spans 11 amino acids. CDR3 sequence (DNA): TGCAGTGCTAGTGGGACAGGGGGCTACACCTTC. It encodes CSASGTGGYTF.

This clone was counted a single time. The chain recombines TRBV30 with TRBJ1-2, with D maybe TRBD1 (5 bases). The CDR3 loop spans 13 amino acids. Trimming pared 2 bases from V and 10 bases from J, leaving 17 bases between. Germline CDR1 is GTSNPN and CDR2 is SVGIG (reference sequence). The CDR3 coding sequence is TGTGCCTGGAGTCCGAGCCGCGGGGCCCTCTACACCTTC. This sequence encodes CAWSPSRGALYTF.

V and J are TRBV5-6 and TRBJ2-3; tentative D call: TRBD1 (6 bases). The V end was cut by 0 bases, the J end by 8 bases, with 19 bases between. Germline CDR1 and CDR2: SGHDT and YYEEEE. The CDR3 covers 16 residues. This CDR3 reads CASSLVLGHNLGTQYF. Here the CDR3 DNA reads TGTGCCAGCAGCTTGGTCCTGGGACATAACCTGGGTACGCAGTATTTT.

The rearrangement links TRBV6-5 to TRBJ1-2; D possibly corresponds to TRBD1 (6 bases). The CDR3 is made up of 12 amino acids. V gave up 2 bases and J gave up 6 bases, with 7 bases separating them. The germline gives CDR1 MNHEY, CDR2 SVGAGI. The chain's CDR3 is CASSYAGDGYTF. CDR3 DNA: TGTGCCAGCAGTTACGCAGGGGATGGCTACACCTTC.

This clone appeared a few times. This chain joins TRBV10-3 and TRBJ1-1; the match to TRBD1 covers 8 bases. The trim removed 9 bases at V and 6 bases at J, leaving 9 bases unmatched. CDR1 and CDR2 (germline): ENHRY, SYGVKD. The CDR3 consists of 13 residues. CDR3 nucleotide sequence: TGTGCCATATGGGACAGGCGAACGCCTGAAGCTTTCTTT. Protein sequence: CAIWDRRTPEAFF.

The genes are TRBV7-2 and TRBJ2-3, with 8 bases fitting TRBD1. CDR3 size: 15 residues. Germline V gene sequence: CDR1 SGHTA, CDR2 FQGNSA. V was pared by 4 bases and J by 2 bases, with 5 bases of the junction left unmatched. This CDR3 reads CASSYRTGLTDTQYF. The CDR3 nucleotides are TGTGCCAGCAGCTACCGGACAGGGCTCACAGATACGCAGTATTTT.

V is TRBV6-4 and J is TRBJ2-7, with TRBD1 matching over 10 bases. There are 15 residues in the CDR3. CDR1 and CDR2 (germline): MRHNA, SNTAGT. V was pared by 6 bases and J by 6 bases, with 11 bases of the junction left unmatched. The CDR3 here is CASSLETGGFGEQYF. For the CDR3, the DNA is TGTGCCAGCAGCCTTGAGACAGGGGGCTTTGGCGAGCAGTACTTC.

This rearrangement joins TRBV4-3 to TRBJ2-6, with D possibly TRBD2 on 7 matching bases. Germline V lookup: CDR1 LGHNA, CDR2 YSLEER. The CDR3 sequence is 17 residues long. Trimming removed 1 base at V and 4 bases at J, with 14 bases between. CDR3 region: CASSQAGGSVGANVLTF. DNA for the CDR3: TGCGCCAGCAGCCAAGCGGGGGGCTCCGTGGGGGCCAACGTCCTGACTTTC.

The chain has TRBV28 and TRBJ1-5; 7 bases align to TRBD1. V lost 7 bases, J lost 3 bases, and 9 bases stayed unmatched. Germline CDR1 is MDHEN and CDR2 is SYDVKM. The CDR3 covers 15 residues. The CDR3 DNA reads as TGTGCCAGCAAGGGCAGGGGGTCCAACAATCAGCCCCAGCATTTT. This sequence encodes CASKGRGSNNQPQHF.

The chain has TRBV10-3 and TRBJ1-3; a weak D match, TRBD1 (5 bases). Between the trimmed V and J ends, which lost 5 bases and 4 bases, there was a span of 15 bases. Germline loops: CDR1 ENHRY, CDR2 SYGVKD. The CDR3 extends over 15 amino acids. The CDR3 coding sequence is TGTGCCATCAGTAAACAGGAGTCGAAGGGAAACACCATATATTTT. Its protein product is CAISKQESKGNTIYF.

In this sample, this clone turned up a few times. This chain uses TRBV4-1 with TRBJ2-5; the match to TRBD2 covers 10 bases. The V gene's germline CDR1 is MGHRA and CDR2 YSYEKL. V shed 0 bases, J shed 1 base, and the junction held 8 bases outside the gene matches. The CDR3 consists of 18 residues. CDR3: CASSQDLGRLAGQETQYF. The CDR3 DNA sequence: TGCGCCAGCAGCCAAGATCTGGGAAGACTAGCGGGCCAAGAGACCCAGTACTTC.

CDR3 loop: CASSVHRQGGVTDTQYF. The CDR3 DNA reads TGTGCCAGCAGCGTCCACCGACAGGGGGGGGTCACAGATACGCAGTATTTT. V is TRBV9 and J is TRBJ2-3, with 9 nucleotides matching TRBD1. Germline V lookup: CDR1 SGDLS, CDR2 YYNGEE. The CDR3 consists of 17 residues. The trim removed 2 bases at V and 2 bases at J, leaving 9 bases unmatched. The full variable domain, rest sourced from reference TRBV9 and TRBJ2-3, is DSGVTQTPKHLITATGQRVTLRCSPRSGDLSVYWYQQSLDQGLQFLIQYYNGEERAKGNILERFSAQQFPDLHSELNLSSLELGDSALYFCASSVHRQGGVTDTQYFGPGTRLTVL.

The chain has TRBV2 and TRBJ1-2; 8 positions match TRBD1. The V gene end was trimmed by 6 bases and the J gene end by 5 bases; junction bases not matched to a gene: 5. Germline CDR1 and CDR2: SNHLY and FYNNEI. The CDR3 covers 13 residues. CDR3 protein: CASRDRAGYGYTF. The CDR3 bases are TGTGCCAGCAGGGACAGGGCGGGGTATGGCTACACCTTC.

DNA of the CDR3: TGTGCCAGCAGTGACGGAAGACAGTTTTGGCCTGAAGCTTTCTTT. Encoded protein: CASSDGRQFWPEAFF. The gene calls are TRBV6-1 and TRBJ1-1; the D gene is possibly TRBD1 (5 bases). There are 15 residues in the CDR3. CDR1 is MNHNS, CDR2 SASEGT, per germline. V was clipped by 3 bases and J by 6 bases, with 17 bases between them.

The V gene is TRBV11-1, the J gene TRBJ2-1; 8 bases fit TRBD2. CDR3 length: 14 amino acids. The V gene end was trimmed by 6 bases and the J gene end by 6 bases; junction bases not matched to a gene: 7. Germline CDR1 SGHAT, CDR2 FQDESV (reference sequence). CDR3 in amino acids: CASRIAGPFNEQFF. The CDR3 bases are TGTGCCAGCAGAATAGCGGGACCATTCAATGAGCAGTTCTTC.

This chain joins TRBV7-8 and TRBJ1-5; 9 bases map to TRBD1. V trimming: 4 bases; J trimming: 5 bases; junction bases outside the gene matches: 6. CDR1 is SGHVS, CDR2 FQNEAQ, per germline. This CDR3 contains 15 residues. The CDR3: CASSSWTGADQPQHF. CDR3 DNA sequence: TGTGCCAGCAGCTCCTGGACAGGGGCGGATCAGCCCCAGCATTTT.